The clone carrying this T cell receptor beta chain has a count of ten or more. The data were taken from a study of breast tumors, draining lymph nodes, adjacent tissues. Samples came from axillary lymph nodes draining the breast cancer. The CDR3 has 17 amino acids. Germline trimming cut 3 bases from V and 5 bases from J; bases unmatched to any gene: 13. Germline lookup yields CDR1 SGHDN and CDR2 FVKESK. TCRdb re-derived calls from the multiplex PCR reads in MiXCR, one entry per CDR3 protein. The table has 85,000 to 130,000 distinct CDR3 sequences, roughly 20% seen once. This chain joins TRBV14 and TRBJ2-3; 8 bases are shared with TRBD1. The sequence came from a female donor with breast cancer. Some clones in this sample may be carry-over from other donors' samples. The sequenced sample was axillary lymph node tissue. This CDR3 is CASSHGVLDREKDTQYF. CDR3 bases: TGTGCCAGCAGCCATGGGGTCCTGGACAGGGAAAAAGATACGCAGTATTTT. Together with reference TRBV14 and TRBJ2-3, the CDR3 gives the full variable domain: EAGVTQFPSHSVIEKGQTVTLRCDPISGHDNLYWYRRVMGKEIKFLLHFVKESKQDESGMPNNRFLAERTGGTYSTLKVQPAELEDSGVYFCASSHGVLDREKDTQYFGPGTRLTVL.